This TCR beta chain was profiled in a study of T cell responses to AZD1222 COVID-19 vaccine listed by TCRdb under 2021. Context from the whole study: TCR sequencing covered over 230 trial participants: 200 to 220 given two doses of AZD1222 and 26 given two doses of MenACWY control vaccine. Enrollment into the trials was organized by age into subgroups of 18-55, 56-69 and 70-plus years, and those subgroups contained roughly 160, 29 and 62 TCR-sequenced participants, respectively.

Study-wide conclusions, independent of this receptor: After two AZD1222 doses, both the breadth and the depth of spike-specific TCRs were significantly higher than at day 0 and than in MenACWY recipients. CD4 TCRs associated with the vaccine covered the entire spike protein, and the dominant responses were in regions 160-218 and 743-854. Participants were mostly white British, with more females than males. The authors suggested clonal diversity may have been underestimated. Because no day 14 peak-response samples were available, repertoires were characterized only after the peak T cell response. In the small 56-69-year group, the increase in depth fell short of significance, most likely because of low power. Reportedly, close to half of the unique spike-specific TCRs recognized epitopes lying outside the regions that are mutated in the B.1.351 and B.1.1.7 variants. Only a handful of AZD1222 recipients were SARS-CoV-2 seropositive at baseline, limiting conclusions about previously exposed vaccinees.

The sample's time point label, decoded: baseline before first vaccination. In the paper's terms, the treatment or condition label means: meningococcal conjugate vaccine given as trial control. Samples from vaccinated people were obtained from the UK trials COV001 and COV002, which included a single-blind randomized controlled phase 2/3 trial of AZD1222 (ChAdOx1 nCoV-19) in healthy adults. Trial participant PBMC samples were collected at day 0 and day 28 after the second dose for TCRbeta chain sequencing. Of note for this clone: Its recognized antigen is unknown. Base qualities are not provided; no much larger clone lies one nucleotide away.

The V end gives up 7 bases and the J end 8 bases, leaving 8 bases in the junction not matched to a gene. For CDR1 and CDR2, the germline V gene lists MDHEN and SYDVKM. Including cysteine and phenylalanine, the CDR3 has 14 amino acids. The CDR3 DNA has 42 bases and is translated from base 1. The CDR3 regions of human TCRbeta chains were analyzed by immunosequencing. The authors' pipeline ran thus. Repertoire TCRs were checked for matches against a reference library of SARS-CoV-2-specific TCRs that had been generated using the MIRA antigen-specificity platform. Breadth was defined as the fraction of unique TCRs that were SARS-CoV-2-associated. Depth was defined as the fraction of total T cells that were SARS-CoV-2-associated. Using the MIRA data, each spike-specific TCR was assigned both to the spike region to which the TCR was reactive and to a CD4 or CD8 class. Log10-transformed breadth and depth values were compared by one-way ANOVA with Sidak's multiple comparisons tests. What TCRdb holds here is the immuneACCESS table cut down to in-frame rearrangements. Part of the clones is not present; checked against another copy, under half of the missing clones reflect an unresolved V gene, and the others are unexplained. D and trimming come from the DNA, and the V and J calls and clone size come from that table. The sample has about 79,000 clones on record, about 90% of them singletons. The ten largest clones take up approximately 7% of the sample.

The chain was built from TRBV28 and TRBJ1-4; TRBD1 fits 9 bases in the junction. This sequence originates from an adult in good health. Sample: peripheral blood, taken on day 0 of MenACWY control vaccination. This receptor has the CDR3 CASTTGQGREKLFF. The DNA is as follows: TGTGCCAGCACCACCGGACAGGGGCGGGAAAAACTGTTTTTT.